This T cell receptor beta chain emerged from a study of CD8 T cells in Susac syndrome. When the RNA was reverse transcribed, random hexamers were used with an input of roughly 0.45 to 1 ug. A multiplex approach, immunoSEQ multiplex PCR, amplified TCR beta CDR3 across 54 Vbeta and 13 Jbeta. TCRdb re-called the immunoSEQ multiplex PCR reads through MiXCR, storing one row per CDR3 protein. The table includes 100,000 to 150,000 distinct CDR3 sequences, around 94% detected once. Purification of the CD8+ and CD4+ T cells relied on negative isolation, and TEMRA cells underwent FACS enrichment. CDR1 and CDR2 from the germline V gene are SGHNT and YYREEE (reference sequence). Losses at the gene ends were 0 bases for V and 0 bases for J; bases not matched to a gene: 3. CDR3 length: 17 amino acids.

The receptor's source is a human donor in good health. Material for sequencing was CD4+ T cells from PBMCs. The chain joins TRBV5-4 to TRBJ2-2; TRBD2 aligns across 9 bases. The CDR3, as DNA: TGTGCCAGCAGCTTGGCAGCGGGAGGACCGAACACCGGGGAGCTGTTTTTT. Translated: CASSLAAGGPNTGELFF. The full variable domain, with the rest looked up from reference TRBV5-4 and TRBJ2-2, is ETGVTQSPTHLIKTRGQQVTLRCSSQSGHNTVSWYQQALGQGPQFIFQYYREEENGRGNFPPRFSGLQFPNYSSELNVNALELDDSALYLCASSLAAGGPNTGELFFGEGSRLTVL.